Here is one TCR beta chain with its context. Its cognate antigen is unknown. TCRB CDR3 was amplified from 2 ug genomic DNA or less. Clones were sequenced by immunoSEQ multiplex PCR, and TCRdb holds only the in-frame ones, with some missing. The table has some 73,000 clones, 82% seen once. These data originate in a study of glioma-infiltrating T cells after dendritic cell vaccination. Turning to the study itself: Between the early 2000s and the early 2010s, patients got autologous tumor lysate-pulsed dendritic cell vaccines. At biweekly intervals, patients got three intradermal dendritic cell vaccine injections.

Study conclusions and caveats: Survival was not directly related to TCR clonality in these patients.

The input for sequencing was blood, taken before dendritic cell vaccination. This receptor was taken from a human donor with glioblastoma.

Here the CDR3 reads CASSLSQGAPYEQYF. CDR3 DNA sequence: TGTGCCAGCAGCTTAAGCCAGGGGGCCCCCTACGAGCAGTACTTC. The chain is built from TRBV7-2 and TRBJ2-7, with 8 bases identical to TRBD1. The V gene end was trimmed by 2 bases and the J gene end by 2 bases; junction bases not matched to a gene: 5. CDR1 is SGHTA, CDR2 FQGNSA, per germline. The CDR3 is 15 amino acids.